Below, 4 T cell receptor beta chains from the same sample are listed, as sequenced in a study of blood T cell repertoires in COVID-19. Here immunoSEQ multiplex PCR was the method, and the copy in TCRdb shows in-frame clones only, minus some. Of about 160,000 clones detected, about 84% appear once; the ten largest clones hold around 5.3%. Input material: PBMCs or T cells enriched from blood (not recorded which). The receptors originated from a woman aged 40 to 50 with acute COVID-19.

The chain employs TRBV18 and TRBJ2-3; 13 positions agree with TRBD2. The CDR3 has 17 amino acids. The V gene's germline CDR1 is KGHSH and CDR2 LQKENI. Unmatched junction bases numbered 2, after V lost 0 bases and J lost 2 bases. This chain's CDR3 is CASSPPGLAGTTDTQYF. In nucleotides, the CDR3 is TGTGCCAGCTCACCACCGGGACTAGCGGGAACCACAGATACGCAGTATTTT.

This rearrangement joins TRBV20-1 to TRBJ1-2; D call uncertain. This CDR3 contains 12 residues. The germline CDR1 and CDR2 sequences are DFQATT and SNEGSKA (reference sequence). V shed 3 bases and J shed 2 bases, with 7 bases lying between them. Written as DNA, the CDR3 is TGCAGTGCTAGTTCACAGAACTATGGCTACACCTTC. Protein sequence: CSASSQNYGYTF.

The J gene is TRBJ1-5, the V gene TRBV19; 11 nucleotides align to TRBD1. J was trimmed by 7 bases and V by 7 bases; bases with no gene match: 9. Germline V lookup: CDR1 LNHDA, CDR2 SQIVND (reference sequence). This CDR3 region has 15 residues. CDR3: CASIPRDRGGQPQHF. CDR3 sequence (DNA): TGTGCCAGTATCCCAAGGGACAGGGGGGGCCAGCCCCAGCATTTT.

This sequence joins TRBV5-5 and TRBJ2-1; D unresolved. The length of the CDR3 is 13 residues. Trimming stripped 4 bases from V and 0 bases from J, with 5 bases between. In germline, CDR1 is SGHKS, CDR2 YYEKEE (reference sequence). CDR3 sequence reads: CASSASSYNEQFF. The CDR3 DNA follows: TGTGCCAGCAGCGCCAGCTCCTACAATGAGCAGTTCTTC.